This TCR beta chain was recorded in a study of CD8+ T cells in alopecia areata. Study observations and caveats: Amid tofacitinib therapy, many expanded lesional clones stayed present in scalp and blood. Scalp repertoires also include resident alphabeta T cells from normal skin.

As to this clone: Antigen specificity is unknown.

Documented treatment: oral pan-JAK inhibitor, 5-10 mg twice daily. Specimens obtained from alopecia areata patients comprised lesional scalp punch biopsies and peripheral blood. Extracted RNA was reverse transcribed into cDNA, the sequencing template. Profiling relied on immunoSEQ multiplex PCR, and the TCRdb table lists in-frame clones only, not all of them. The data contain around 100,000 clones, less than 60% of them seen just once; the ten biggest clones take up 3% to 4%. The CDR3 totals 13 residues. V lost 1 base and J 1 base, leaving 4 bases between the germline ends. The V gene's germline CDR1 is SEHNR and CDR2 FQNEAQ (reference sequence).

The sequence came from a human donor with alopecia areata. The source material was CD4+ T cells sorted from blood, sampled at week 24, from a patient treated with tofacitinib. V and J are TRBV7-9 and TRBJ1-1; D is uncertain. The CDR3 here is CASSLDPNTEAFF. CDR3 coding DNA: TGTGCCAGCAGCTTAGACCCGAACACTGAAGCTTTCTTT.